This T cell receptor (beta chain) was captured by sequencing in a study of blood T cell repertoires in COVID-19. Study background: COVID-19 samples, acute and convalescent, were from the United States, Italy and Spain. PBMCs, B-cell-depleted T cells, or T cells were the source of the cDNA or gDNA that made up the material.

Enrolment of Seattle patients took place during active infection, and they were followed longitudinally. V was pared by 5 bases and J by 5 bases, with 22 bases between. The CDR3 sequence is 16 residues long. CDR1 and CDR2 (germline): MNHEY, SVGEGT. Per the study methods: Estimates of nucleated cell counts were drawn from the amplification of reference gene primers. Produced via immunoSEQ multiplex PCR; TCRdb's table is partial and in-frame only. V and J calls and clone size come straight from that table; D and trimming were deduced from the DNA. The data show some 270,000 clones, over 75% seen once. This receptor was taken from a human donor with COVID-19, enrolled during active disease. The donor label of this sample is uncertain. Input material: peripheral blood. V is TRBV6-2 or TRBV6-3 and J is TRBJ2-7; D may be TRBD1 (5 bases). CDR3 in DNA: TGTGCCAGCAGTCGGATCGTGGGGCTAGTCGCCCACGAGCAGTACTTC. Translated, it gives CASSRIVGLVAHEQYF.